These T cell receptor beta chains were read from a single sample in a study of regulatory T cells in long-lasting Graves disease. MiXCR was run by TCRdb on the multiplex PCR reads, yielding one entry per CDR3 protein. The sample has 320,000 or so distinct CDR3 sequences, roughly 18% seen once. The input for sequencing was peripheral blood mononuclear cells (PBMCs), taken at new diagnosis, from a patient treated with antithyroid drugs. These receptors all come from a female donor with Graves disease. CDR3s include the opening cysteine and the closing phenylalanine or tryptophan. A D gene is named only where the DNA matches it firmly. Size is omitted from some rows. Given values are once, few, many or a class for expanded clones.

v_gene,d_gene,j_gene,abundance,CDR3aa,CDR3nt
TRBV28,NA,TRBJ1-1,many,CASTSPGTENTEAFF,TGTGCCAGCACCTCTCCCGGGACCGAGAACACTGAAGCTTTCTTT
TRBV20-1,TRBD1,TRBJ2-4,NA,CSARHLQGASLNIQYF,TGCAGTGCTAGACACCTACAGGGGGCGAGCCTCAACATTCAGTACTTC
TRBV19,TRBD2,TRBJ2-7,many,CASSMAGVSEQYF,TGTGCCAGTAGTATGGCGGGAGTGAGCGAGCAGTACTTC
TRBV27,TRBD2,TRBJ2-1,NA,CASSLRVSGRSSYNEQFF,TGTGCCAGCAGTTTACGGGTTAGCGGGAGGAGCTCCTACAATGAGCAGTTCTTC
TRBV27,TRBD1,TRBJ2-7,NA,CASSLLQTGGSYEQYF,TGTGCCAGCAGTTTATTACAGACAGGGGGCTCCTACGAGCAGTACTTC
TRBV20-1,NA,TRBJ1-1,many,CSARGQGRMNTEAFF,TGCAGTGCTAGAGGGCAGGGGCGCATGAACACTGAAGCTTTCTTT
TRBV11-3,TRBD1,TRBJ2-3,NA,CASSNENRGQEDTQYF,TGTGCCAGCAGCAACGAAAACAGGGGGCAGGAGGATACGCAGTATTTT
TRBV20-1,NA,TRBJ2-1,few,CSARDEDSEQFF,TGCAGTGCTAGAGATGAAGACTCCGAGCAGTTCTTC
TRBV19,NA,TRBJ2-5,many,CASARGGTDWETQYF,TGTGCCAGCGCCCGCGGGGGCACTGACTGGGAGACCCAGTACTTC
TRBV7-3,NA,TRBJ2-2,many,CASSLGVAGSSSGELFF,TGTGCCAGCAGCTTAGGGGTCGCAGGGTCCAGCTCCGGGGAGCTGTTTTTT
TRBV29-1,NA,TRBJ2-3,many,CSVKLTGNTDTQYF,TGCAGCGTAAAGTTAACCGGGAACACAGATACGCAGTATTTT
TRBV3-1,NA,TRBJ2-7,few,CASSQRDSSYEQYF,TGTGCCAGCAGCCAGCGGGACAGCTCCTACGAGCAGTACTTC
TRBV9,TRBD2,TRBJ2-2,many,CASSVGSGHRTGELFF,TGTGCCAGCAGCGTAGGTAGCGGGCACCGCACCGGGGAGCTGTTTTTT
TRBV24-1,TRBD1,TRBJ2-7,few,CAISDFGDRGYEQYF,TGTGCCATCAGTGATTTTGGGGACAGGGGCTACGAGCAGTACTTC
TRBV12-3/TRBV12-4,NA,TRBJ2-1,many,CASTARSEQFF,TGTGCCAGCACCGCCAGGTCTGAGCAGTTCTTC
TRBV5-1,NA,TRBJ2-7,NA,CASSLETRSHEQYF,TGCGCCAGCAGCTTGGAGACCAGGTCCCACGAGCAGTACTTC
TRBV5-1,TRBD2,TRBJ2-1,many,CASSLDTSGRYNEQFF,TGCGCCAGCAGCTTGGATACTAGCGGGAGGTACAATGAGCAGTTCTTC
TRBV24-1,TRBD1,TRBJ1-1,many,CATSDSGTGLNTEAFF,TGTGCCACCAGTGATTCCGGGACAGGGTTGAACACTGAAGCTTTCTTT
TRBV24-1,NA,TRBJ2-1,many,CATSDFGTGYNEQFF,TGTGCCACCAGTGATTTCGGCACAGGTTACAATGAGCAGTTCTTC
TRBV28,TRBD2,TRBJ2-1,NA,CASSPLAGGPKPYNEQFF,TGTGCCAGCAGTCCACTAGCGGGAGGGCCCAAGCCGTACAATGAGCAGTTCTTC
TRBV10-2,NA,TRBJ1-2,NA,CASSGKGDYGYTF,TGCGCCAGCAGTGGGAAGGGGGACTATGGCTACACCTTC
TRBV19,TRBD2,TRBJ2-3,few,CATSLGLVGTDTQYF,TGTGCCACTTCTTTGGGACTAGTGGGCACAGATACGCAGTATTTT
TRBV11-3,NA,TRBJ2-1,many,CASSPPGRETPHEQFF,TGTGCCAGCAGCCCCCCGGGAAGGGAGACCCCCCATGAGCAGTTCTTC
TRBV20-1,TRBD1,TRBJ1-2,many,CSAWDRDNYGYTF,TGCAGTGCCTGGGACAGGGATAACTATGGCTACACCTTC
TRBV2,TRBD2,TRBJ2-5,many,CASTPSGRPETQYF,TGTGCCAGCACTCCTAGCGGGAGACCAGAGACCCAGTACTTC
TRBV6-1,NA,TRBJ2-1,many,CASSPDRSSYNEQFF,TGTGCCAGCAGCCCAGACAGAAGCTCCTACAATGAGCAGTTCTTC
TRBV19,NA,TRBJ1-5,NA,CASSKRGEGPQHF,TGTGCCAGTAGTAAACGGGGTGAGGGGCCCCAGCATTTT
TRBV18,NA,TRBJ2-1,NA,CASSPKETRYF,TGTGCCAGCTCACCAAAAGAGACCCGGTACTTC
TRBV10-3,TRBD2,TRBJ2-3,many,CAIRREGVSDTQYF,TGTGCCATCAGACGGGAGGGTGTTTCGGATACGCAGTATTTT
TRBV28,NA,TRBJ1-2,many,CASSLRTAGYTF,TGTGCCAGCAGTCTCCGGACAGCCGGCTACACCTTC
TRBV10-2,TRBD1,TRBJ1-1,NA,CASSTGVVAFF,TGCGCCAGCAGCACAGGGGTAGTTGCTTTCTTT
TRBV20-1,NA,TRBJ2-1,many,CSGREINEQFF,TGCAGTGGGCGGGAAATCAATGAGCAGTTCTTC
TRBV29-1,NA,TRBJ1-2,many,CSVEEPTGYYGYTF,TGCAGCGTTGAAGAGCCGACAGGCTACTATGGCTACACCTTC
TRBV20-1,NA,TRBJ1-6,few,CSARGPNNSPLHF,TGCAGTGCTAGAGGACCTAATAATTCACCCCTCCACTTT
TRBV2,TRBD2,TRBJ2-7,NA,CASSTTSGIEQYF,TGTGCCAGCAGTACCACTAGCGGGATAGAGCAGTACTTC
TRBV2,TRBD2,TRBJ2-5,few,CASSPQRGGRQETQYF,TGCGCCAGCAGCCCCCAACGGGGGGGCAGACAAGAGACCCAGTACTTC
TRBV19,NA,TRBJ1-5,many,CASSTAQVQPQHF,TGTGCCAGTAGTACGGCCCAAGTACAGCCCCAGCATTTT
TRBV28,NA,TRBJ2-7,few,CASSLIRQVGYEQYF,TGTGCCAGCAGTTTAATACGACAGGTGGGCTACGAGCAGTACTTC
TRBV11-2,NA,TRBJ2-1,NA,CASSFGRHNEQFF,TGTGCCAGCAGCTTTGGACGCCACAATGAGCAGTTCTTC
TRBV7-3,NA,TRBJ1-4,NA,CASSPHPDGNEKLFF,TGTGCCAGCAGCCCGCACCCGGACGGTAATGAAAAACTGTTTTTT
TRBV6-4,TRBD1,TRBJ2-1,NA,CASSDSGTGGFEQFF,TGTGCCAGCAGTGACTCCGGGACAGGGGGCTTTGAGCAGTTCTTC
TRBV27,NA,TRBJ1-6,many,CASSRGQDSPLHF,TGTGCCAGCAGCCGTGGTCAGGATTCACCCCTCCACTTT
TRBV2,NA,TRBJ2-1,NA,CASTRGRNEQSF,TGTGCCAGCACACGGGGGCGTAATGAGCAGTCCTTC